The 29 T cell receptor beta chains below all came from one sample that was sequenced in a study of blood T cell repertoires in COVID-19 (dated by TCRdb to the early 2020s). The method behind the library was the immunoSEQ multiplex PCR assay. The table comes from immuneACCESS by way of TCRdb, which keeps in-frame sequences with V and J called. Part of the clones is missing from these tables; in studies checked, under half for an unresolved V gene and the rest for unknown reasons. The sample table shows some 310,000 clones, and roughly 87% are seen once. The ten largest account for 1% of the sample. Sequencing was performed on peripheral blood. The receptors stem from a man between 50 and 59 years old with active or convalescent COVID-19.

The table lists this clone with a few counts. DNA for the CDR3: TGTGCCAGCAGCCAAGTAGCGGGGGGGCCGGAGGAGACCCAGTACTTC. Translated, it gives CASSQVAGGPEETQYF. The gene calls are TRBV3-1 (or the pseudogene TRBV3-2) and TRBJ2-5, with 11 bases aligning to TRBD2. The CDR3 runs 16 residues. J was trimmed by 5 bases and V by 1 base; bases with no gene match: 6. The germline CDR1 and CDR2 sequences are LGHDT and YNNKEL (reference sequence).

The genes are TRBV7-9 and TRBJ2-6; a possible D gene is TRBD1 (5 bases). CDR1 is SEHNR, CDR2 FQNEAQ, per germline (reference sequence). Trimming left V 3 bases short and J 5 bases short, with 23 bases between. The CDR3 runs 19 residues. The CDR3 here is CASSFVPTGGSLWANVLTF. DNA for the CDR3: TGTGCCAGCAGCTTTGTTCCCACAGGTGGCTCCCTCTGGGCCAACGTCCTGACTTTC. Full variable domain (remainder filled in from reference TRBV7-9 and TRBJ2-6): DTGVSQNPRHKITKRGQNVTFRCDPISEHNRLYWYRQTLGQGPEFLTYFQNEAQLEKSRLLSDRFSAERPKGSFSTLEIQRTEQGDSAMYLCASSFVPTGGSLWANVLTFGAGSRLTVL.

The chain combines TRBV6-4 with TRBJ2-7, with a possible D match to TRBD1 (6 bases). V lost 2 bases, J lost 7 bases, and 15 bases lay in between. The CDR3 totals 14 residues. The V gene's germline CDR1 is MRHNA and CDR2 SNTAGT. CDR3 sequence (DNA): TGTGCCAGCAGTGACCAGACAGGCTCAGAGGAGCAGTACTTC. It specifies CASSDQTGSEEQYF.

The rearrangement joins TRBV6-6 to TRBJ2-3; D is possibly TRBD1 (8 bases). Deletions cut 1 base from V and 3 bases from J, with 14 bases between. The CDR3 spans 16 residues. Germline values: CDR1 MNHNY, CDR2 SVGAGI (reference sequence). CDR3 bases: TGTGCCAGCAGTTACTGGACAGGGAGGGCAACAGATACGCAGTATTTT. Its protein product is CASSYWTGRATDTQYF.

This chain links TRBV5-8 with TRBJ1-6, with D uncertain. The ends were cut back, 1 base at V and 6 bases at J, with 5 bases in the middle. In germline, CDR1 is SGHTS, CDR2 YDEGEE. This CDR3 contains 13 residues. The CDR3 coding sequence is TGTGCCAGCAGCTTGTCGGGTAATTCACCCCTCCACTTT. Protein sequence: CASSLSGNSPLHF.

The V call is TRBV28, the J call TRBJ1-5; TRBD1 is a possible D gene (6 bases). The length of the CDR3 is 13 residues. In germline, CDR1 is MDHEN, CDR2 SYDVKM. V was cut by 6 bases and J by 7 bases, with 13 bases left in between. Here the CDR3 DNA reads TGTGCCAGCAGAGTACAGGGCGAGCAGCCCCAGCATTTT. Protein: CASRVQGEQPQHF.

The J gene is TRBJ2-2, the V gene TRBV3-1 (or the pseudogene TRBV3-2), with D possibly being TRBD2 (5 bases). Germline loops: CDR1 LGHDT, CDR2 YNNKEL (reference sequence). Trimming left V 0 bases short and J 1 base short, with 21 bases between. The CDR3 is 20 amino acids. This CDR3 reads CASSQDKCVEACGNTGELFF. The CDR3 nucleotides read TGTGCCAGCAGCCAAGATAAATGTGTGGAGGCTTGTGGGAACACCGGGGAGCTGTTTTTT.

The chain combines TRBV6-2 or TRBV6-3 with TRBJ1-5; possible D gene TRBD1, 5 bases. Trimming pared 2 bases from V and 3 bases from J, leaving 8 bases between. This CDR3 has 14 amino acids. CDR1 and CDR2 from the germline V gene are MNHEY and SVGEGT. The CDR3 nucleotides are TGTGCCAGCAGTTACAGGGGTTCCAATCAGCCCCAGCATTTT. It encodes CASSYRGSNQPQHF.

The CDR3 is CASSPGQSTDTQYF. CDR3 coding DNA: TGTGCCAGCAGCCCCGGACAGAGCACAGATACGCAGTATTTT. This chain joins TRBV28 and TRBJ2-3; a weak D match, TRBD1 (6 bases). The CDR3 covers 14 residues. The ends were cut back, 6 bases at V and 0 bases at J, with 10 bases in the middle. Germline CDR1 MDHEN, CDR2 SYDVKM.

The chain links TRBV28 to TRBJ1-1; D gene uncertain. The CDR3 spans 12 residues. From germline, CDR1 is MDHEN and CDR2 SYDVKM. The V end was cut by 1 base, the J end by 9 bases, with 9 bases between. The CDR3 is CASSLSGIKAFF. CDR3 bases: TGTGCCAGCAGTTTATCGGGTATCAAAGCTTTCTTT.

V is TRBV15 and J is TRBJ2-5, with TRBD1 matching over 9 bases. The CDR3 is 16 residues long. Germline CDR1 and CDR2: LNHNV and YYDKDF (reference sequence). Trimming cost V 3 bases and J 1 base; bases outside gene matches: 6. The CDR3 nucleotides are TGTGCCACCAGCAGGGGGGGACAGGGATCCCAAGAGACCCAGTACTTC. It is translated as CATSRGGQGSQETQYF. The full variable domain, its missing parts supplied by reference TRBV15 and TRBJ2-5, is DAMVIQNPRYQVTQFGKPVTLSCSQTLNHNVMYWYQQKSSQAPKLLFHYYDKDFNNEADTPDNFQSRRPNTSFCFLDIRSPGLGDTAMYLCATSRGGQGSQETQYFGPGTRLLVL.

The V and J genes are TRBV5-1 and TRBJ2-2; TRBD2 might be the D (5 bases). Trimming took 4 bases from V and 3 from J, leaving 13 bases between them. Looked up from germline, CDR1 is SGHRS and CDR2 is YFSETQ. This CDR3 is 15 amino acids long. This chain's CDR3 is CASSIGRGYTGELFF. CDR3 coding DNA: TGCGCCAGCAGCATTGGTCGGGGATACACCGGGGAGCTGTTTTTT.

CDR3 in DNA: TGTGCCAGCAGCTACGCCGGGACAGGGTGGCGGGATGAGCAGTTCTTC. Residues: CASSYAGTGWRDEQFF. This rearrangement joins TRBV6-5 to TRBJ2-1; the match to TRBD1 covers 9 bases. Germline values: CDR1 MNHEY, CDR2 SVGAGI. The trim removed 6 bases at V and 8 bases at J, leaving 14 bases unmatched. The CDR3 is 16 amino acids.

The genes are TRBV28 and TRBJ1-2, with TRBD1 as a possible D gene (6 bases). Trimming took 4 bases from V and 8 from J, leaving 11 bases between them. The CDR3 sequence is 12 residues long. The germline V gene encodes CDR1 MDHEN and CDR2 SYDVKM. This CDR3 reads CASSSRDTGYTF. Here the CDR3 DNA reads TGTGCCAGCAGTTCCCGGGACACCGGCTACACCTTC.

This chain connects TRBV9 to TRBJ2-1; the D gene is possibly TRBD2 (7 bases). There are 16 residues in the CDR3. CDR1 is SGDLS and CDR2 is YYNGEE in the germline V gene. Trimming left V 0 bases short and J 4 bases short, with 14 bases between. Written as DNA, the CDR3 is TGTGCCAGCAGCGTAGAGGGGGGGACACTTTACAATGAGCAGTTCTTC. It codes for CASSVEGGTLYNEQFF.

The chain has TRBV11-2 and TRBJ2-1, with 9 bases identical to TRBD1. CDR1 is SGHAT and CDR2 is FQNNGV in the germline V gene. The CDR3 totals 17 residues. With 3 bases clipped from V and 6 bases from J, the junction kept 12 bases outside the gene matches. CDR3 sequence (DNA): TGTGCCAGCAGCTTGGACAGGGGCCCCTTAACTTCCAATGAGCAGTTCTTC. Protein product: CASSLDRGPLTSNEQFF.

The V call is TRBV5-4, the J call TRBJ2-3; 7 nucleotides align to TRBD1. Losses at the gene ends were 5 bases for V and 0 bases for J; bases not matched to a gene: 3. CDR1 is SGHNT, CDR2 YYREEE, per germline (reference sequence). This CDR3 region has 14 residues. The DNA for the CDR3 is TGTGCCAGCAGACGGGACAGCAGCACAGATACGCAGTATTTT. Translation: CASRRDSSTDTQYF. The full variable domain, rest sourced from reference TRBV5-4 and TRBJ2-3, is ETGVTQSPTHLIKTRGQQVTLRCSSQSGHNTVSWYQQALGQGPQFIFQYYREEENGRGNFPPRFSGLQFPNYSSELNVNALELDDSALYLCASRRDSSTDTQYFGPGTRLTVL.

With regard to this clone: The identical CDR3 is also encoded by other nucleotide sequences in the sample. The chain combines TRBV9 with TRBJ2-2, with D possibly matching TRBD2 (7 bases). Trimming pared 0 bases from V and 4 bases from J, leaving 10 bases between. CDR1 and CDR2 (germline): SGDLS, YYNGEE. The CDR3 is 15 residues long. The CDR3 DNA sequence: TGTGCCAGCAGCGTAGCGGGGGGCGGCACCGGGGAGCTGTTTTTT. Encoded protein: CASSVAGGGTGELFF.

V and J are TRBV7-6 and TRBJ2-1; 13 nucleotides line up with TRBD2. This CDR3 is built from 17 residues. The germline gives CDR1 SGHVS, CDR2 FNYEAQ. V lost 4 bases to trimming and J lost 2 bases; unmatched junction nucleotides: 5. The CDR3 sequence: CASSSLGTSGAYNEQFF. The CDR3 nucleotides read TGTGCCAGCAGCTCCCTAGGGACTAGCGGGGCCTACAATGAGCAGTTCTTC.

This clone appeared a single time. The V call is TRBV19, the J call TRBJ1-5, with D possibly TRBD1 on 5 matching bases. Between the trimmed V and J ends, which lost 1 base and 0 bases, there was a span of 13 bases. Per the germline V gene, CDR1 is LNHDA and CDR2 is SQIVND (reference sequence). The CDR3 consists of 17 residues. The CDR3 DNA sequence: TGTGCCAGTAGTATAGTGATGGGACTGTATAGCAATCAGCCCCAGCATTTT. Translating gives CASSIVMGLYSNQPQHF. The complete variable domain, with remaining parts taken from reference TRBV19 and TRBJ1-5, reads DGGITQSPKYLFRKEGQNVTLSCEQNLNHDAMYWYRQDPGQGLRLIYYSQIVNDFQKGDIAEGYSVSREKKESFPLTVTSAQKNPTAFYLCASSIVMGLYSNQPQHFGDGTRLSIL.

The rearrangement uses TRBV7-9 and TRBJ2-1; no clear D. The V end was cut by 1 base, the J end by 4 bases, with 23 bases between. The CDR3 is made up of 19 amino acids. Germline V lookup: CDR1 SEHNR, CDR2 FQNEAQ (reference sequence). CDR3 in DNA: TGTGCCAGCAGCTTAGGAGGTGGAAAGTGGGTATTAAGTTACAATGAGCAGTTCTTC. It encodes CASSLGGGKWVLSYNEQFF.

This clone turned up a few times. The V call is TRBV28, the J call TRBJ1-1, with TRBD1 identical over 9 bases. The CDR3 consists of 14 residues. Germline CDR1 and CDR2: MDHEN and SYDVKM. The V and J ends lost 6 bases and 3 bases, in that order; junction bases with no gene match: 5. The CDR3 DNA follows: TGTGCCAGCAGATCCGGACAGGGGCACACTGAAGCTTTCTTT. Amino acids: CASRSGQGHTEAFF.

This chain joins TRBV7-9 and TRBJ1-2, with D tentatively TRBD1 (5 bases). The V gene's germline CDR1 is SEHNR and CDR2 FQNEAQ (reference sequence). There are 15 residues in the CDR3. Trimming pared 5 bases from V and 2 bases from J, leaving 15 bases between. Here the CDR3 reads CASSSDRLNNYGYTF. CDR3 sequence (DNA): TGTGCCAGCAGCAGCGACAGATTAAACAACTATGGCTACACCTTC.

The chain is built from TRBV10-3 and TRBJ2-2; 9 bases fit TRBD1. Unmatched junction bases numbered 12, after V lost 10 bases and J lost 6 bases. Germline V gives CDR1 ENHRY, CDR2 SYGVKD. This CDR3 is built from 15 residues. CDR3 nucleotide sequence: TGTGCCACCTACGCCGGGACAGGGTTCGCCGGGGAGCTGTTTTTT. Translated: CATYAGTGFAGELFF.

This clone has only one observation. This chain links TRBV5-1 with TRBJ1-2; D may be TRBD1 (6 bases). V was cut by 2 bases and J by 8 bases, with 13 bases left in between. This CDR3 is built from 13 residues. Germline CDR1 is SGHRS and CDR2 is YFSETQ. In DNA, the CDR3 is TGCGCCAGCAGCTTACGGGGGGCACGAGGCTACACCTTC. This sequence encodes CASSLRGARGYTF.

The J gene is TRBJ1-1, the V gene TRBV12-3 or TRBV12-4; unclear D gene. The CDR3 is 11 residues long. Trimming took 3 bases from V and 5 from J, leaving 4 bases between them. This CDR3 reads CASSLRTEAFF. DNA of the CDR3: TGTGCCAGCAGTTTGAGGACTGAAGCTTTCTTT.

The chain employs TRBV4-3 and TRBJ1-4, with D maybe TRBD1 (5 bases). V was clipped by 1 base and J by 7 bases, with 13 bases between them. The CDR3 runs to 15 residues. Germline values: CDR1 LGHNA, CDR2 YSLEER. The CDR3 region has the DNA TGCGCCAGCAGCCAAGGACAGACAGACCTTGAAAAACTGTTTTTT. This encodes CASSQGQTDLEKLFF.

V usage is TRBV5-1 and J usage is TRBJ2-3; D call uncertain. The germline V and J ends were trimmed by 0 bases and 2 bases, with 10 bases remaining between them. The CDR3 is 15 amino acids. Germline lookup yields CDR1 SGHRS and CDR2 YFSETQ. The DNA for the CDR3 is TGCGCCAGCAGCTTGGCCGAACTCTTCACAGATACGCAGTATTTT. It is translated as CASSLAELFTDTQYF.

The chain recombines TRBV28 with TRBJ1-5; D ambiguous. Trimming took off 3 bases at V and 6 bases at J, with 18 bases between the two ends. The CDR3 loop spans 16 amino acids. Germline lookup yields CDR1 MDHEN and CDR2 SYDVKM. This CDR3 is CASSFSGLPSGQPQHF. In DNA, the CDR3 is TGTGCCAGCAGTTTCTCAGGTTTGCCGTCCGGTCAGCCCCAGCATTTT.